This T cell receptor beta chain derives from a study of identical twins. One entry per CDR3 protein results from TCRdb running MiXCR on the 5' RACE reads. The sample has about 690,000 distinct CDR3 sequences, 5.5% to 6.5% seen once. The table lists this clonotype with a few counts. The antigen is undetermined. Findings and caveats of the study: With beta out-of-frame sequences, excess sharing by twins was weaker.

Sequenced sample: naive T cells sorted from blood. This receptor was identified in a man aged 18-30 years in good health.

The CDR3 region has the DNA TGTGCCAGCAGCTGGGGGGACAGCCGCACCTACGAGCAGTACTTC. It codes for CASSWGDSRTYEQYF. This chain joins TRBV5-6 and TRBJ2-7; possibly TRBD1 for D (7 bases). This CDR3 has 15 amino acids. Trimming left V 3 bases short and J 2 bases short, with 15 bases between. CDR1 and CDR2 (germline): SGHDT, YYEEEE. Variable domain in full (rest from reference TRBV5-6 and TRBJ2-7): DAGVTQSPTHLIKTRGQQVTLRCSPKSGHDTVSWYQQALGQGPQFIFQYYEEEERQRGNFPDRFSGHQFPNYSSELNVNALLLGDSALYLCASSWGDSRTYEQYFGPGTRLTVT.